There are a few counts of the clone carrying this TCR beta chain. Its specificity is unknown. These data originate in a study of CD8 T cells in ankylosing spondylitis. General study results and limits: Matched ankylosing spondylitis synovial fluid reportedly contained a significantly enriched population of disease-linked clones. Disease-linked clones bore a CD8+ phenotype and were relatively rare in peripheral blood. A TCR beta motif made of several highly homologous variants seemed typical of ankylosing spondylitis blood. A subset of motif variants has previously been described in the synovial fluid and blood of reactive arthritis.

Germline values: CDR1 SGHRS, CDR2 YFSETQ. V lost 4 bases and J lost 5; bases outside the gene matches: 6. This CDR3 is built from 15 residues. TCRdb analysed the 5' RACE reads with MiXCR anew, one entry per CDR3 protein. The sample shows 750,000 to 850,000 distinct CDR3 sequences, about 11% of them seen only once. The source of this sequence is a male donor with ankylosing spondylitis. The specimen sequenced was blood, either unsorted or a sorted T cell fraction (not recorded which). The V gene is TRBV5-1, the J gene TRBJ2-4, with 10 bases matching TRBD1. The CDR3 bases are TGCGCCAGCAGCATACGGACAGGGGGGGAAAACATTCAGTACTTC. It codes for CASSIRTGGENIQYF.